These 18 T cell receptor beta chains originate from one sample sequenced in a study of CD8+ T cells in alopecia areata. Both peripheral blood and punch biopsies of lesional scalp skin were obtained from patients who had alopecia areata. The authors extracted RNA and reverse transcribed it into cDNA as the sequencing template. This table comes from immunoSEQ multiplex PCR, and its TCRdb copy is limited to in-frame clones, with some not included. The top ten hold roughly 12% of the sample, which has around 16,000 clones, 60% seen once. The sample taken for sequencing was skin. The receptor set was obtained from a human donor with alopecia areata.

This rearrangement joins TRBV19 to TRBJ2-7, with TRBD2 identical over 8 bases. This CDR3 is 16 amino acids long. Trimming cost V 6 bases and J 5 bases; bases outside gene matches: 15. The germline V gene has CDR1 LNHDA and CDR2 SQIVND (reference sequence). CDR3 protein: CASSHQRGAGGNEQYF. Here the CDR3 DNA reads TGTGCCAGTAGCCATCAGAGAGGTGCGGGGGGCAACGAGCAGTACTTC.

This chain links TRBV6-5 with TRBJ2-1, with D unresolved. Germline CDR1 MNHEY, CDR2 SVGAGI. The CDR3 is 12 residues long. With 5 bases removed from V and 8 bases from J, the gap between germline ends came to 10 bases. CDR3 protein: CASSPQGHEQFF. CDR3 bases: TGTGCCAGCAGTCCCCAAGGCCATGAGCAGTTCTTC.

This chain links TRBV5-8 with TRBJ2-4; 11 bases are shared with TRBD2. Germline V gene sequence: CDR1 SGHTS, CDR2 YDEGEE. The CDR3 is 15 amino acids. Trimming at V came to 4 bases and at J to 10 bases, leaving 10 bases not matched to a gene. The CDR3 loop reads CASSQTSGTTAIQYF. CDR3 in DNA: TGTGCCAGCAGCCAGACTAGCGGGACCACGGCAATTCAGTACTTC.

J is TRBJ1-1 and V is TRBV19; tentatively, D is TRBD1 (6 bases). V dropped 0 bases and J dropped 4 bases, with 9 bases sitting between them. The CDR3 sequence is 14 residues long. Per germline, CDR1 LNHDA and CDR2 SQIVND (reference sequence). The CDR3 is CASSIDPTGTEAFF. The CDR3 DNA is TGTGCCAGTAGTATAGACCCGACAGGCACTGAAGCTTTCTTT.

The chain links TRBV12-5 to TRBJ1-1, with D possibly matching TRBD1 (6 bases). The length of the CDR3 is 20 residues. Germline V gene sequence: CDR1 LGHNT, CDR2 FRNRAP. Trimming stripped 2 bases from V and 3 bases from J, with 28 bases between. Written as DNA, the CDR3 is TGTGCTAGTGGTTTGTGGCAGGGGCCGGGTACGGGGCCGGGTGACACTGAAGCTTTCTTT. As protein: CASGLWQGPGTGPGDTEAFF.

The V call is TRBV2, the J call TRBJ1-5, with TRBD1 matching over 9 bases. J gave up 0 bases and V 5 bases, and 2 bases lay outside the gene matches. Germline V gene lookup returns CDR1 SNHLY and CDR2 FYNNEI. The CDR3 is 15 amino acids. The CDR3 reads CASSWGQGSNQPQHF. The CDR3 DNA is TGTGCCAGCAGTTGGGGACAGGGTAGCAATCAGCCCCAGCATTTT.

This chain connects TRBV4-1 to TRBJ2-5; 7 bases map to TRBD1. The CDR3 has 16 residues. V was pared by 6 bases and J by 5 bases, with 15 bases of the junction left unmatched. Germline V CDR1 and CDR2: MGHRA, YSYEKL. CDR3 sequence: CASSLYLQGLGETQYF. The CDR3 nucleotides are TGCGCCAGCAGTCTTTACTTACAGGGGTTGGGCGAGACCCAGTACTTC.

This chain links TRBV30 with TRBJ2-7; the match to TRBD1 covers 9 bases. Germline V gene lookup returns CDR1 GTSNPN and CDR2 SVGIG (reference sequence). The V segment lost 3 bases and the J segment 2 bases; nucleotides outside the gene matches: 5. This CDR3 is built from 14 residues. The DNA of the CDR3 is TGTGCCTGGAGAGAGACAGGGGGGACCTACGAGCAGTACTTC. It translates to CAWRETGGTYEQYF.

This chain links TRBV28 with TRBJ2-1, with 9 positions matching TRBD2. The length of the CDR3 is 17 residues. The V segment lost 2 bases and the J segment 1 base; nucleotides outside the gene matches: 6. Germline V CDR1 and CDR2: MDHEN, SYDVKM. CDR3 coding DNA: TGTGCCAGCAGTTTAGAGAAAAGCGGGGGGTCCTACAATGAGCAGTTCTTC. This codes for CASSLEKSGGSYNEQFF.

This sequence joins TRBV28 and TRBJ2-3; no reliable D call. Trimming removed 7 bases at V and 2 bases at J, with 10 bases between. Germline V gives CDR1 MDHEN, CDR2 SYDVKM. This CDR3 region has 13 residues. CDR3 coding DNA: TGTGCCAGCACAGGCGACCACACAGATACGCAGTATTTT. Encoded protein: CASTGDHTDTQYF.

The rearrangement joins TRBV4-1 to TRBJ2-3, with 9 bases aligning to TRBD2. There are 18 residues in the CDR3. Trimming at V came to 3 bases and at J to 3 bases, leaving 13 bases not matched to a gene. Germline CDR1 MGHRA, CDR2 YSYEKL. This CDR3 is CASSHERLAGIGTDTQYF. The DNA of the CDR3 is TGCGCCAGCAGCCACGAACGGCTAGCGGGGATTGGTACAGATACGCAGTATTTT.

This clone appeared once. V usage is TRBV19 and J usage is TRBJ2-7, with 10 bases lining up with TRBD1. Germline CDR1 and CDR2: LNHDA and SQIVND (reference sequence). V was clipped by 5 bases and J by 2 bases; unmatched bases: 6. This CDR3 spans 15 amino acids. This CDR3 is CASSFSGQGTYEQYF. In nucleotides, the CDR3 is TGTGCCAGTAGTTTCTCGGGACAGGGGACCTACGAGCAGTACTTC.

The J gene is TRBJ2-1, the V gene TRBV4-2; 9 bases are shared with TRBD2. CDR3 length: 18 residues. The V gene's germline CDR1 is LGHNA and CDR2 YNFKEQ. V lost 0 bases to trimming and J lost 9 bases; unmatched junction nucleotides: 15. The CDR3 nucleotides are TGTGCCAGCAGCCAAGATTTGGGTAGCGGGAGAAAAACTAGTGAGCAGTTCTTC. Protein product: CASSQDLGSGRKTSEQFF.

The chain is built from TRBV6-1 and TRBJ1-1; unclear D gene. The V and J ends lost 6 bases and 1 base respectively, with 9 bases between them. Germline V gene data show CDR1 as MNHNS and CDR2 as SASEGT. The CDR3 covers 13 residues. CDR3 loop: CASRPTRNTEAFF. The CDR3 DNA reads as TGTGCCAGCAGGCCCACACGGAACACTGAAGCTTTCTTT.

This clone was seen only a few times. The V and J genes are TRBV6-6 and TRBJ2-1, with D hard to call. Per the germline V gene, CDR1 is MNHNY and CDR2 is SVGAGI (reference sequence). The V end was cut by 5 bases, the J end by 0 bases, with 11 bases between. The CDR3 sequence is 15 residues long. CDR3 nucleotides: TGTGCCAGCAGTGTTACAGCGTCCTCCTACAATGAGCAGTTCTTC. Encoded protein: CASSVTASSYNEQFF.

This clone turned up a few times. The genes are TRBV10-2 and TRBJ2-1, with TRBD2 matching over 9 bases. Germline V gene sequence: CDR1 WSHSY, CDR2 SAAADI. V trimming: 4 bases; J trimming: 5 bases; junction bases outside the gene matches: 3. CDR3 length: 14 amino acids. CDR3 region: CASSGLAGNNEQFF. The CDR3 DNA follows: TGCGCCAGCAGTGGGCTAGCGGGAAACAATGAGCAGTTCTTC.

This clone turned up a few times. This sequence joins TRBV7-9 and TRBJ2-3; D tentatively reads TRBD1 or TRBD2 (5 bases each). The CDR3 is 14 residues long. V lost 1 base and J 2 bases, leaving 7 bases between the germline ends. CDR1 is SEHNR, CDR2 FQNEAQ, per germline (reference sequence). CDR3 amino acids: CASSLVGTTDTQYF. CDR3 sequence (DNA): TGTGCCAGCAGCTTAGTCGGGACCACAGATACGCAGTATTTT.

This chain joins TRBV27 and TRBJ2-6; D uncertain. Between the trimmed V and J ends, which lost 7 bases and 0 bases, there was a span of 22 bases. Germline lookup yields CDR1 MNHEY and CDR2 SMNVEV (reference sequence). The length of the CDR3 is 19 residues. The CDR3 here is CASTTSLGAYRSGANVLTF. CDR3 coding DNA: TGTGCCAGCACCACATCGTTGGGCGCCTACCGCTCTGGGGCCAACGTCCTGACTTTC.